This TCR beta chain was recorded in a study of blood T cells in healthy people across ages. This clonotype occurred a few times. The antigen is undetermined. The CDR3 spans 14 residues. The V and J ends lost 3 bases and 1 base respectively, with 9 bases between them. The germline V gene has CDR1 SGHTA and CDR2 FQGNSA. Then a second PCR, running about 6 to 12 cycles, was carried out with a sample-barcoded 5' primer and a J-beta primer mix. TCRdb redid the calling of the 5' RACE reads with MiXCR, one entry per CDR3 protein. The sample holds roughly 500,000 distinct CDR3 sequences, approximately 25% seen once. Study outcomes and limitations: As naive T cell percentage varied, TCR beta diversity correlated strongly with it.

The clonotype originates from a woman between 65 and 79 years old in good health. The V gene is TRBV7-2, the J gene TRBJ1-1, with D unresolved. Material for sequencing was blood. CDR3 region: CASSFGPRNTEAFF. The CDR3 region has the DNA TGTGCCAGCAGCTTTGGACCCCGGAACACTGAAGCTTTCTTT.